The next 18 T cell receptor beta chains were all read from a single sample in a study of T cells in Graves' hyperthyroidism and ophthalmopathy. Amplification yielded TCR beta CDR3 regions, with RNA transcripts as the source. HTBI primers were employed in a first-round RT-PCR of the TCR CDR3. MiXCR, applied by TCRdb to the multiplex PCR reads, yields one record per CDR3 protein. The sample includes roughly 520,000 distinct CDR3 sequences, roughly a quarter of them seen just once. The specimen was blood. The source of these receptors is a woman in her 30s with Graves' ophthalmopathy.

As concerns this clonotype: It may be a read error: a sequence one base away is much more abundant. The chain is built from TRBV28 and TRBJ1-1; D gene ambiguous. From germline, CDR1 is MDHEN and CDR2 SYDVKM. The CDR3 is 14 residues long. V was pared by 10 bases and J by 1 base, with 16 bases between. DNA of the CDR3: TGTGCCATCACGAGTCCTCCCGGGAACACTGAAGCTTTCTTT. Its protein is CAITSPPGNTEAFF.

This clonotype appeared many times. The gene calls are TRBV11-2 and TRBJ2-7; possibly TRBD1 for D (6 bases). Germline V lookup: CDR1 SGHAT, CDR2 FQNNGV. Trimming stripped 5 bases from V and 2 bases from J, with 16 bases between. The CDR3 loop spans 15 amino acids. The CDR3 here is CASSTQSGTPYEQYF. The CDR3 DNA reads TGTGCCAGCAGCACGCAATCCGGGACACCCTACGAGCAGTACTTC.

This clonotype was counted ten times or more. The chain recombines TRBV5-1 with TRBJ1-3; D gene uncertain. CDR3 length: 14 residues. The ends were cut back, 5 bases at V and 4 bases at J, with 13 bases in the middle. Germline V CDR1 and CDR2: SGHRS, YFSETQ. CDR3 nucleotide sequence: TGCGCCAGCAGGACGGTTCCGTCCGGAAACACCATATATTTT. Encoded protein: CASRTVPSGNTIYF.

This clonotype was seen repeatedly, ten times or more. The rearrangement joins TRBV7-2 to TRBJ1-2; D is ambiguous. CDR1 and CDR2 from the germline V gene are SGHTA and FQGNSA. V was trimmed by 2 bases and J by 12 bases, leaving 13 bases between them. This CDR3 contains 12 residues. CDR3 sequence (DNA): TGTGCCAGCAGCTTATCAGGAGCAGGCGACACCTTC. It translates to CASSLSGAGDTF.

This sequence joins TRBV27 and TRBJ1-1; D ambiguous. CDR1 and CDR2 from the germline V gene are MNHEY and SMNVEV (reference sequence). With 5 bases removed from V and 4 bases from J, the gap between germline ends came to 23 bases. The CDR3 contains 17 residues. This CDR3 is CASSQLRDLRSGTEAFF. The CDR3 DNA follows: TGTGCCAGCAGTCAATTGCGTGACTTAAGATCGGGCACTGAAGCTTTCTTT.

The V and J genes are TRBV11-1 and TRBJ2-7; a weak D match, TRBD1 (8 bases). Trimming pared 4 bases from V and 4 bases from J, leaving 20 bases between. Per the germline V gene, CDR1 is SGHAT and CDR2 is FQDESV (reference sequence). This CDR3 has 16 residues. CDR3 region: CASSSGEGQAKYEQYF. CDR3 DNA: TGTGCCAGCAGCTCGGGGGAGGGACAGGCGAAATACGAGCAGTACTTC.

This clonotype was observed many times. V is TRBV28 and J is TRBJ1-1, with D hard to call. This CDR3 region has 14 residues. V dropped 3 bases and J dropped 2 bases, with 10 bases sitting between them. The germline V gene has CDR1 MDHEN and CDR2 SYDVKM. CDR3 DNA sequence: TGTGCCAGCAGTTTGCCTATAGGTAACACTGAAGCTTTCTTT. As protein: CASSLPIGNTEAFF.

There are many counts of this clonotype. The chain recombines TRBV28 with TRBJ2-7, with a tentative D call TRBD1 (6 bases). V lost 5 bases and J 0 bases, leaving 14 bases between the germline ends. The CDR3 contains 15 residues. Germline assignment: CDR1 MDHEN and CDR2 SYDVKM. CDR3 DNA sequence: TGTGCCAGCAGTCGCTCGACAGGAGGCTCCTACGAGCAGTACTTC. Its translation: CASSRSTGGSYEQYF.

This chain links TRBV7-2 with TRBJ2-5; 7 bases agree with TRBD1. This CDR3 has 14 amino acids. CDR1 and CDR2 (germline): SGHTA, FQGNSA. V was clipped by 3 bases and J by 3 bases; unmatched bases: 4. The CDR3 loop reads CASSLATGKETQYF. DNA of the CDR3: TGTGCCAGCAGCTTGGCGACAGGGAAAGAGACCCAGTACTTC.

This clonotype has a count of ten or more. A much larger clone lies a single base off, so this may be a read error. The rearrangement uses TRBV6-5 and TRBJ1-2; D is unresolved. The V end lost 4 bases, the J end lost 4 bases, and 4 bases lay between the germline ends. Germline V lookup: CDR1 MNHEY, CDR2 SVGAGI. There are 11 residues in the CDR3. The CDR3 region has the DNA TGTGCCAGCAGTTCCGTCTATGGCTACACCTTC. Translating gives CASSSVYGYTF.

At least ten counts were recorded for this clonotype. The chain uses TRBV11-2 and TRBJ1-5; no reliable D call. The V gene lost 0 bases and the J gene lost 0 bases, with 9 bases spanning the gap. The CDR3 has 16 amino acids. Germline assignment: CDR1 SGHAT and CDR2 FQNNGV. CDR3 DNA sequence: TGTGCCAGCAGCTTAGAACCCTGGGGTAGCAATCAGCCCCAGCATTTT. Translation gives CASSLEPWGSNQPQHF.

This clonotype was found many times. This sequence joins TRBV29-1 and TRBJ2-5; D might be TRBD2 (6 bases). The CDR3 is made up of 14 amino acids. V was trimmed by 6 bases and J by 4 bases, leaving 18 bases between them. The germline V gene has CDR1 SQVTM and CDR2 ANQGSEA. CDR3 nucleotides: TGCAGCGTGGGTCCCGGGACTCCCTTAGAGACCCAGTACTTC. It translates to CSVGPGTPLETQYF.

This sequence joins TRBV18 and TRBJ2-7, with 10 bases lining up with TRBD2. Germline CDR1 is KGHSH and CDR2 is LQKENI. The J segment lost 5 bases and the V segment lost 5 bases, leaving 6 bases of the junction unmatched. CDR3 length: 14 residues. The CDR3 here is CASSASGGVHEQYF. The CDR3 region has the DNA TGTGCCAGCTCAGCGAGCGGGGGGGTCCACGAGCAGTACTTC.

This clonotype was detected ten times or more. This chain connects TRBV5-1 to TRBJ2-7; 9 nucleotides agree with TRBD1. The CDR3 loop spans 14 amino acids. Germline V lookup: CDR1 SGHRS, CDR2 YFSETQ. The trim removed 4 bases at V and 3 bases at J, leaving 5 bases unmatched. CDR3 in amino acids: CASSPGQGIYEQYF. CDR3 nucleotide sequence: TGCGCCAGCAGCCCAGGACAGGGGATCTACGAGCAGTACTTC. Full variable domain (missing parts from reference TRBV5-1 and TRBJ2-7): KAGVTQTPRYLIKTRGQQVTLSCSPISGHRSVSWYQQTPGQGLQFLFEYFSETQRNKGNFPGRFSGRQFSNSRSEMNVSTLELGDSALYLCASSPGQGIYEQYFGPGTRLTVT.

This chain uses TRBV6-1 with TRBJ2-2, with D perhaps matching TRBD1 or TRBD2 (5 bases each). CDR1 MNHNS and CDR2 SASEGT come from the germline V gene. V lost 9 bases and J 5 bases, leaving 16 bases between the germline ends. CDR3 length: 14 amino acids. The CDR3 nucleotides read TGTGCCAGTGGGACCGGTAGATCTACCGGGGAGCTGTTTTTT. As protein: CASGTGRSTGELFF.

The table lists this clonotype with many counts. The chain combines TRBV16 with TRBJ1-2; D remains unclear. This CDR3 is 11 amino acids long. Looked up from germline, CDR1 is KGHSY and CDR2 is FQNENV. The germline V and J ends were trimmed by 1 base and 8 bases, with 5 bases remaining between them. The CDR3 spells CASSQFRGYTF. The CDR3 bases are TGTGCCAGCAGCCAATTTCGCGGCTACACCTTC.

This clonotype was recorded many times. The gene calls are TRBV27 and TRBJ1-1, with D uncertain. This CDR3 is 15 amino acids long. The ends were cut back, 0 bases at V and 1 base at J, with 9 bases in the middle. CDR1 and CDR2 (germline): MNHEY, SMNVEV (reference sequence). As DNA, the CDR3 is TGTGCCAGCAGTTTATCCCTCTCGGGGAACACTGAAGCTTTCTTT. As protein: CASSLSLSGNTEAFF.

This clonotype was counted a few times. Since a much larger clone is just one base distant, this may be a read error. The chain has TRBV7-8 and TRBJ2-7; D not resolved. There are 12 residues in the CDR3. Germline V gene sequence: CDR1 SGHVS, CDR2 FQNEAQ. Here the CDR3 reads CASSFTSYGQYF. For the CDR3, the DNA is TGTGCCAGCAGCTTCACAAGCTACGGGCAGTACTTC. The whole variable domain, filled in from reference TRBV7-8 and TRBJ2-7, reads GAGVSQSPRYKVAKRGQDVALRCDPISGHVSLFWYQQALGQGPEFLTYFQNEAQLDKSGLPSDRFFAERPEGSVSTLKIQRTQQEDSAVYLCASSFTSYGQYFGPGTRLTVT.